The source of this TCR beta chain is a study of T cell responses to AZD1222 COVID-19 vaccine. Study-level results: In the spike-specific TCR repertoire, nearly half reportedly target unmutated variant regions. Once two AZD1222 doses were given, Spike-specific TCR breadth and depth went up. The donor cohort was predominantly white British with a female majority, and clonal diversity may have been underestimated.

A remark on this clone: Its antigen is not identified.

V trimming: 0 bases; J trimming: 5 bases; junction bases outside the gene matches: 9. Germline V lookup: CDR1 LGHNA, CDR2 YSLEER. CDR3 length: 16 residues. TCRdb's copy holds only in-frame clones and misses some; the assay was immunoSEQ multiplex PCR. Of more than 150,000 clones detected, 88% appear once; the ten largest clones hold 25% to 30%. This receptor was obtained from an adult who received the AZD1222 COVID-19 vaccine. The material sequenced was peripheral blood, taken 28 days after the second AZD1222 dose. The chain combines TRBV4-3 with TRBJ1-2; 7 positions match TRBD1. CDR3 in amino acids: CASSQDSGGTAYGYTF. DNA for the CDR3: TGCGCCAGCAGCCAAGATTCAGGAGGGACAGCATATGGCTACACCTTC.